The 11 T cell receptor beta chains given below trace back to one sample, sequenced in a study of T-cell memory formation after mild COVID-19. TCRdb reprocessed the 5' RACE reads with MiXCR, giving one entry per CDR3 protein. The table records roughly 450,000 distinct CDR3 sequences, over 15% of them present only once. Sequencing was done on a sample of PBMCs or a T cell subset sorted from them (not recorded which). These receptors were collected from a man between 18 and 35 years old who had mild COVID-19 (a few samples of this study predate the infection). Cell type and time point are not known.

The sample holds a few counts of this clonotype. CDR3 amino acids: CASSPAAVAKNIQYF. CDR3 in DNA: TGTGCCAGCAGCCCTGCGGCGGTAGCCAAAAACATTCAGTACTTC. This chain links TRBV11-2 with TRBJ2-4; no definite D call. CDR3 length: 15 residues. Between the trimmed V and J ends, which lost 5 bases and 0 bases, there was a span of 11 bases. CDR1 and CDR2 from the germline V gene are SGHAT and FQNNGV.

The rearrangement joins TRBV28 to TRBJ1-2; D is unclear. CDR1 is MDHEN and CDR2 is SYDVKM in the germline V gene. V lost 2 bases and J 5 bases, leaving 15 bases between the germline ends. This CDR3 comprises 15 residues. The CDR3 loop is CASSLPRAGDYGYTF. Here the CDR3 DNA reads TGTGCCAGCAGTTTACCCCGGGCGGGAGATTATGGCTACACCTTC.

This clonotype has just a few counts. An end of the junction does not agree with germline; a read error may underlie this. V gene TRBV20-1 combines with J gene TRBJ1-1; D uncertain. The CDR3 contains 11 residues. Germline-derived CDR1 and CDR2 are DFQATT and SNEGSKA (reference sequence). CDR3 protein: CSASSNAEAFF. The CDR3 DNA is TGCAGTGCTAGCTCGAACGCTGAAGCTTTCTTT.

The chain carries TRBV20-1 and TRBJ2-7; D unresolved. Germline assignment: CDR1 DFQATT and CDR2 SNEGSKA (reference sequence). This CDR3 has 11 residues. Trimming left V 3 bases short and J 5 bases short, with 8 bases between. CDR3 sequence reads: CSASKSNEQYV. The CDR3 DNA reads as TGCAGTGCTAGTAAGTCAAACGAGCAGTACGTC.

The rearrangement links TRBV18 to TRBJ1-1; a possible D gene is TRBD1 (6 bases). The CDR3 contains 14 residues. Germline V lookup: CDR1 KGHSH, CDR2 LQKENI. V lost 6 bases to trimming and J lost 5 bases, with 16 bases between them. The CDR3 loop reads CASSRVQGGTEAFF. DNA for the CDR3: TGTGCCAGCTCTCGCGTACAGGGTGGGACTGAAGCTTTCTTT.

A few counts support this clonotype. The chain is built from TRBV6-2 or TRBV6-3 and TRBJ1-6; possibly TRBD1 for D (6 bases). This CDR3 comprises 13 residues. CDR1 and CDR2 (germline): MNHEY, SVGEGT. The V and J ends lost 6 bases and 10 bases respectively, with 13 bases between them. The CDR3 protein is CASRLRTVSPLHF. The CDR3 DNA sequence: TGTGCCAGCAGACTTCGGACAGTCTCACCCCTCCACTTT.

This clonotype was counted between two and nine times. This rearrangement joins TRBV20-1 to TRBJ2-5; 8 bases agree with TRBD2. Germline V gene sequence: CDR1 DFQATT, CDR2 SNEGSKA (reference sequence). V trimming: 5 bases; J trimming: 7 bases; junction bases outside the gene matches: 15. The CDR3 is 15 residues long. CDR3: CSAPPSGGRKWTQYF. CDR3 nucleotides: TGCAGTGCTCCACCAAGCGGGGGCCGCAAGTGGACCCAGTACTTC.

Only a few counts were recorded for this clonotype. The chain uses TRBV15 and TRBJ2-2, with D unresolved. From germline, CDR1 is LNHNV and CDR2 YYDKDF (reference sequence). The CDR3 length is 14 residues. Trimming cost V 3 bases and J 0 bases, with 5 bases left between them. Here the CDR3 reads CATSRNANTGELFF. For the CDR3, the DNA is TGTGCCACCAGCAGGAACGCGAACACCGGGGAGCTGTTTTTT.

This clonotype was counted ten times or more. This rearrangement joins TRBV5-6 to TRBJ1-1; D is ambiguous. Deletions cut 2 bases from V and 6 bases from J, with 5 bases between. CDR1 and CDR2 from the germline V gene are SGHDT and YYEEEE. The CDR3 consists of 11 residues. As DNA, the CDR3 is TGTGCCAGCAGCTTATACGCTGAAGCTTTCTTT. It codes for CASSLYAEAFF.

CDR3 in DNA: TGCAGCGTTGCCCGGGTTGGTACGCAGTATTTT. Its protein product is CSVARVGTQYF. The chain joins TRBV29-1 to TRBJ2-3; no clear D. The ends were cut back, 4 bases at V and 8 bases at J, with 10 bases in the middle. The CDR3 is 11 residues long. Germline V gene data show CDR1 as SQVTM and CDR2 as ANQGSEA.

This rearrangement joins TRBV19 to TRBJ2-4, with D maybe TRBD1 (6 bases). Germline lookup yields CDR1 LNHDA and CDR2 SQIVND (reference sequence). The V end lost 5 bases, the J end lost 0 bases, and 23 bases lay between the germline ends. The CDR3 extends over 19 amino acids. The CDR3 is CASSSRQDWIQLAKNIQYF. The CDR3 DNA sequence: TGTGCCAGTAGTTCTCGACAGGATTGGATTCAGCTAGCCAAAAACATTCAGTACTTC.